These 23 T cell receptor beta chains were all obtained from the same sample, sequenced in a study of human T cells and chemical hapten exposure. Noted time point: patch test 2, 6 weeks after DPC sensitization. Noted treatment: therapeutic diphenylcyclopropenone sensitization with weekly scalp DPC. Each CDR3 protein gets one entry after TCRdb re-called the RACE reads with MiXCR. Here the sample spans under 450,000 distinct CDR3 sequences, about 6% being singletons. Sequenced material: whole blood, taken in connection with sensitization to the hapten diphenylcyclopropenone (DPC). Source of these receptors: a young woman with alopecia areata. Some clones in this sample may be carry-over from other donors' samples.

The sample holds many counts of this clonotype. CDR3 residues: CASRSKGNQPQHF. The CDR3 region has the DNA TGTGCCAGCCGGTCGAAGGGCAATCAGCCCCAGCATTTT. This rearrangement joins TRBV27 to TRBJ1-5; D uncertain. Germline V gene sequence: CDR1 MNHEY, CDR2 SMNVEV (reference sequence). This CDR3 spans 13 amino acids. V shed 8 bases and J shed 2 bases, with 10 bases lying between them.

This clonotype has at least ten counts. The J gene is TRBJ1-3, the V gene TRBV6-1; D gene uncertain. The CDR3 runs 14 residues. Trimming took 6 bases from V and 4 from J, leaving 13 bases between them. The germline V gene has CDR1 MNHNS and CDR2 SASEGT. The CDR3 protein is CASRGVESGNTIYF. The CDR3 DNA follows: TGTGCCAGCAGAGGCGTGGAGTCCGGAAACACCATATATTTT.

This clonotype was recorded many times. J is TRBJ1-6 and V is TRBV7-2; no clear D. The CDR3 is made up of 18 amino acids. Trimming cost V 1 base and J 6 bases, with 19 bases left between them. Germline loops: CDR1 SGHTA, CDR2 FQGNSA. The CDR3 DNA sequence: TGTGCCAGCAGCTTAGGGTCTGTCTTCCGGAGCACTAATTCACCCCTCCACTTT. Its translation: CASSLGSVFRSTNSPLHF.

The J gene is TRBJ2-3, the V gene TRBV13; D is uncertain. Trimming took off 1 base at V and 0 bases at J, with 11 bases between the two ends. The germline V gene encodes CDR1 PRHDT and CDR2 FYEKMQ (reference sequence). The CDR3 sequence is 16 residues long. This CDR3 reads CASSLATSSSTDTQYF. The CDR3 DNA follows: TGTGCCAGCAGCTTAGCGACTTCCTCTAGCACAGATACGCAGTATTTT.

This clonotype was observed a few times. The gene calls are TRBV7-8 and TRBJ2-5; 10 bases are shared with TRBD2. The CDR3 sequence is 14 residues long. V was clipped by 7 bases and J by 4 bases; unmatched bases: 6. CDR1 and CDR2 (germline): SGHVS, FQNEAQ. The CDR3 loop reads CASTQSGGAETQYF. The CDR3, as DNA: TGTGCCAGCACCCAAAGCGGGGGGGCAGAGACCCAGTACTTC.

This clonotype appeared a few times. The rearrangement uses TRBV7-3 and TRBJ2-1; D possibly matches TRBD1 or TRBD2 (5 bases each). Trimming stripped 5 bases from V and 6 bases from J, with 11 bases between. Germline V gene lookup returns CDR1 SGHTA and CDR2 FQGTGA. The CDR3 loop spans 13 amino acids. DNA for the CDR3: TGTGCCAGCAGCCCAGGGACCGGCAATGAGCAGTTCTTC. This encodes CASSPGTGNEQFF.

A few counts support this clonotype. The chain links TRBV29-1 to TRBJ2-7, with D perhaps matching TRBD1 (5 bases). Deletions cut 4 bases from V and 0 bases from J, with 10 bases between. Looked up from germline, CDR1 is SQVTM and CDR2 is ANQGSEA. The length of the CDR3 is 13 residues. This CDR3 is CSVVQDNSYEQYF. DNA for the CDR3: TGCAGCGTTGTCCAGGACAACTCCTACGAGCAGTACTTC.

This clonotype showed up many times. The chain couples TRBV13 to TRBJ1-4, with a tentative D call TRBD1 (6 bases). The V gene lost 5 bases and the J gene lost 4 bases, with 11 bases spanning the gap. CDR3 length: 14 amino acids. Germline loops: CDR1 PRHDT, CDR2 FYEKMQ (reference sequence). CDR3 residues: CASSTTGFNEKLFF. Written as DNA, the CDR3 is TGTGCCAGCAGCACGACAGGTTTTAATGAAAAACTGTTTTTT.

The chain joins TRBV12-3 or TRBV12-4 to TRBJ2-2; D is unresolved. CDR3 length: 14 amino acids. The ends were cut back, 5 bases at V and 2 bases at J, with 9 bases in the middle. The CDR3 nucleotides are TGTGCCAGCAGTCGGGTGTATAACACCGGGGAGCTGTTTTTT. This translates into CASSRVYNTGELFF.

This clonotype was seen many times. The genes are TRBV6-5 and TRBJ1-5, with a possible D match to TRBD1 (6 bases). The germline gives CDR1 MNHEY, CDR2 SVGAGI. This CDR3 contains 15 residues. V was trimmed by 4 bases and J by 5 bases, leaving 15 bases between them. CDR3 sequence reads: CASSSRWGADQPQHF. The CDR3 nucleotides read TGTGCCAGCAGTTCCAGGTGGGGGGCTGATCAGCCCCAGCATTTT.

This clonotype was recorded many times. V gene TRBV5-6 combines with J gene TRBJ1-1, with 10 bases matching TRBD1. This CDR3 contains 16 residues. Trimming removed 4 bases from V and 4 bases from J; junction bases left unmatched: 10. In germline, CDR1 is SGHDT, CDR2 YYEEEE. CDR3 sequence: CASSPGTGAFGTEAFF. CDR3 DNA sequence: TGTGCCAGCAGCCCCGGGACAGGGGCATTTGGCACTGAAGCTTTCTTT.

This clonotype was observed many times. This chain links TRBV10-3 with TRBJ2-5, with 9 nucleotides matching TRBD1. The germline CDR1 and CDR2 sequences are ENHRY and SYGVKD. The V gene end was trimmed by 4 bases and the J gene end by 5 bases; junction bases not matched to a gene: 8. The CDR3 loop spans 15 amino acids. The CDR3: CAISGGQGGSETQYF. For the CDR3, the DNA is TGTGCCATCAGTGGGGGACAGGGAGGATCGGAGACCCAGTACTTC.

This clonotype has ten or more counts. The chain uses TRBV2 and TRBJ2-2, with 10 bases matching TRBD1. Germline V gives CDR1 SNHLY, CDR2 FYNNEI. CDR3 length: 14 residues. After removal of 6 bases from V and 7 bases from J, the junction contained 5 bases not matched to a gene. The CDR3 reads CASRSGTGVGELFF. In DNA form, the CDR3 reads TGTGCCAGCAGATCCGGGACAGGGGTCGGGGAGCTGTTTTTT.

This clonotype has more than one count but fewer than ten. The chain employs TRBV20-1 and TRBJ1-5; 8 nucleotides line up with TRBD1. The V and J ends lost 5 bases and 6 bases, in that order; junction bases with no gene match: 9. The CDR3 loop spans 14 amino acids. Germline assignment: CDR1 DFQATT and CDR2 SNEGSKA (reference sequence). The CDR3 protein is CSAPDRGVGQPQHF. The CDR3 coding sequence is TGCAGTGCTCCTGACAGGGGAGTTGGTCAGCCCCAGCATTTT.

This clonotype was counted only a few times. The chain recombines TRBV3-1 with TRBJ2-3, with D possibly being TRBD1 (6 bases). CDR3 size: 15 residues. V was cut by 5 bases and J by 5 bases, with 17 bases left in between. CDR1 is LGHDT and CDR2 is YNNKEL in the germline V gene (reference sequence). The CDR3 protein is CASSLWTANGDTQYF. The CDR3 DNA is TGTGCCAGCAGCTTATGGACAGCTAACGGAGATACGCAGTATTTT.

This clonotype was counted at least ten times. V usage is TRBV6-5 and J usage is TRBJ1-2, with D unresolved. The germline V gene has CDR1 MNHEY and CDR2 SVGAGI. V shed 5 bases and J shed 2 bases, with 6 bases lying between them. There are 12 residues in the CDR3. The chain's CDR3 is CASSRTNYGYTF. Here the CDR3 DNA reads TGTGCCAGCAGTCGGACGAACTATGGCTACACCTTC.

This clonotype appeared a single time. The chain carries TRBV7-9 and TRBJ2-1; TRBD2 matches 15 bases. Germline trimming cut 5 bases from V and 3 bases from J; bases unmatched to any gene: 5. The CDR3 sequence is 17 residues long. Germline-derived CDR1 and CDR2 are SEHNR and FQNEAQ (reference sequence). This CDR3 is CASSGGTSGGHYNEQFF. The DNA for the CDR3 is TGTGCCAGCAGCGGCGGGACTAGCGGGGGGCACTACAATGAGCAGTTCTTC. The full variable domain, its missing parts supplied by reference TRBV7-9 and TRBJ2-1, is DTGVSQNPRHKITKRGQNVTFRCDPISEHNRLYWYRQTLGQGPEFLTYFQNEAQLEKSRLLSDRFSAERPKGSFSTLEIQRTEQGDSAMYLCASSGGTSGGHYNEQFFGPGTRLTVL.

This clonotype has ten or more counts. The rearrangement uses TRBV4-2 and TRBJ2-3, with 7 bases matching TRBD2. CDR3 length: 19 amino acids. Trimming took 0 bases from V and 1 from J; bases not matched to a gene: 13. The germline gives CDR1 LGHNA, CDR2 YNFKEQ. In DNA, the CDR3 is TGTGCCAGCAGCCAAGAGTCAAGCGGGGTTTTCGTGGGCACAGATACGCAGTATTTT. This translates into CASSQESSGVFVGTDTQYF.

This clonotype was seen repeatedly, ten times or more. The chain is built from TRBV24-1 and TRBJ1-2; TRBD1 is a possible D gene (6 bases). The CDR3 has 12 amino acids. V was pared by 10 bases and J by 8 bases, with 16 bases between. Germline-derived CDR1 and CDR2 are KGHDR and SFDVKD. The DNA of the CDR3 is TGTGCCACGAACACAGGGATGCGGGGCTACACCTTC. It translates to CATNTGMRGYTF.

CDR3 region: CASSQGAPGELFF. In DNA, the CDR3 is TGTGCCAGCAGCCAAGGTGCACCTGGGGAGCTGTTTTTT. The chain recombines TRBV3-1 with TRBJ2-2, with D unclear. V was shortened by 1 base and J by 8 bases, with 8 bases between the two germline ends. Germline CDR1 is LGHDT and CDR2 is YNNKEL (reference sequence). The CDR3 consists of 13 residues.

J is TRBJ2-3 and V is TRBV10-3; D gene uncertain. The length of the CDR3 is 14 residues. The V and J ends lost 0 bases and 0 bases respectively, with 4 bases between them. CDR1 is ENHRY, CDR2 SYGVKD, per germline. As DNA, the CDR3 is TGTGCCATCAGTGAGTCGAGTAGCACAGATACGCAGTATTTT. It yields the protein CAISESSSTDTQYF.

The chain employs TRBV7-2 and TRBJ1-1; 8 nucleotides agree with TRBD1. Trimming at V came to 5 bases and at J to 5 bases, leaving 7 bases not matched to a gene. CDR3 size: 14 residues. Per germline, CDR1 SGHTA and CDR2 FQGNSA. CDR3 in DNA: TGTGCCAGCAGCAAAGGACAGGGCTTGACTGAAGCTTTCTTT. It specifies CASSKGQGLTEAFF. Combining the CDR3 with reference TRBV7-2 and TRBJ1-1 gives the whole variable domain GAGVSQSPSNKVTEKGKDVELRCDPISGHTALYWYRQSLGQGLEFLIYFQGNSAPDKSGLPSDRFSAERTGGSVSTLTIQRTQQEDSAVYLCASSKGQGLTEAFFGQGTRLTVV.

The table lists this clonotype with a few counts. The V and J genes are TRBV3-1 and TRBJ1-1; D unclear. With 1 base removed from V and 1 base from J, the gap between germline ends came to 22 bases. CDR3 length equals 19 residues. From germline, CDR1 is LGHDT and CDR2 YNNKEL (reference sequence). CDR3 residues: CASSQGQVEAVYRNTEAFF. For the CDR3, the DNA is TGTGCCAGCAGCCAAGGCCAAGTGGAAGCGGTTTATCGGAACACTGAAGCTTTCTTT.